This T cell receptor beta chain was retrieved from a study of T cells after yellow fever vaccination. Background on the study: Preparation of fractions with low cell numbers was performed using SMART-Seq v4 Ultra Low Input.

TCR cDNA was made by 5'RACE template switching, adding a universal primer site and UMIs. Using its own MiXCR run on the 5' RACE reads, TCRdb lists one record per CDR3 protein. The sample shows approximately 610,000 distinct CDR3 sequences, roughly 17% of them seen only once. In its sample, this clonotype was seen a few times. Its antigen is not known. Study-wide results and caveats: Primary-vaccination clones mostly resurfaced post-booster (about 96% CD4, approximately 87% CD8). There was a small share of clonotypes that showed up in both the CD4 and CD8 compartments.

Germline V CDR1 and CDR2: SGHRS, YFSETQ. V shed 2 bases and J shed 4 bases, with 12 bases lying between them. CDR3 length: 14 amino acids. J is TRBJ1-1 and V is TRBV5-1; tentatively, D is TRBD1 (5 bases). The sequences come from PBMCs, collected 4 to 5 days after the first yellow fever vaccination. The source of this sequence is a man aged 18 to 35 who received the YFV17D yellow fever vaccine. This CDR3 reads CASSFSRVGTEAFF. The CDR3 bases are TGCGCCAGCAGCTTCTCCAGGGTGGGCACTGAAGCTTTCTTT.